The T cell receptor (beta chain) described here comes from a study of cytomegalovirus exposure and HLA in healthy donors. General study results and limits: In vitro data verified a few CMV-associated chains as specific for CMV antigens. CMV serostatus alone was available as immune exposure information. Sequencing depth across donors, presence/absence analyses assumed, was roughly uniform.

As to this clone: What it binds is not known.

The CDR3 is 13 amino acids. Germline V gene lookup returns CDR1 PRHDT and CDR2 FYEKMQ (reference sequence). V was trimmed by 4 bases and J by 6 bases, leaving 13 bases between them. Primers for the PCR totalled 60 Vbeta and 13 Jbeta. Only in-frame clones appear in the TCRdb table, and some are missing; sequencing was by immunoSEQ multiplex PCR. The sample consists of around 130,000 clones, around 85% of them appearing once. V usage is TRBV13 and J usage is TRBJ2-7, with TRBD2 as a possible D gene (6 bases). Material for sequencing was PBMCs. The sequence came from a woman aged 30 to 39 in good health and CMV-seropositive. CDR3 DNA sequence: TGTGCCAGCAGCTCCCCTGCGGGGAGCGAGCAGTACTTC. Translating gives CASSSPAGSEQYF.